The clone carrying this TCR beta chain was seen many times. Its target is unknown. This specimen belongs to a study of T cells in Graves' hyperthyroidism and ophthalmopathy. Study-wide findings and caveats: The majority of expanded thyroid clonotypes above 0.001 also appeared in blood.

Regions amplified from RNA transcripts were the TCR beta CDR3 regions. HTBI primers were used for first-round RT-PCR of the TCR CDR3. MiXCR was run by TCRdb on the multiplex PCR reads, yielding one entry per CDR3 protein. The data show hundreds of thousands of distinct CDR3 sequences, approximately 14% seen once. Germline V gene lookup returns CDR1 KGHDR and CDR2 SFDVKD. Between the trimmed V and J ends, which lost 4 bases and 1 base, there was a span of 9 bases. The CDR3 runs to 14 residues. Subjects with ophthalmopathy showed a Clinical Activity Score no lower than 3, a NOSPECS grade no lower than 4, and a duration shorter than 3 months. Uncontrolled infection, other autoimmune disease, pregnancy and lactation each barred patients from inclusion. Thyroid ultrasound, orbital computed tomography, clinical symptoms, and serum thyroxine and TRAb underpinned diagnoses.

Sequenced sample: blood. The origin of this receptor is a woman aged 40 to 50 with Graves' ophthalmopathy. This chain joins TRBV24-1 and TRBJ1-2; D is perhaps TRBD1 (5 bases). Here the CDR3 DNA reads TGTGCCACCAGTGAAGATGACAGTAACTATGGCTACACCTTC. Amino acids: CATSEDDSNYGYTF.